The rows below give T cell receptor beta chains drawn from one sample of a study of HIV-infected children after antiretroviral therapy interruption. MiXCR was run by TCRdb on the 3' RACE reads, yielding one entry per CDR3 protein. The repertoire has about 40,000 distinct CDR3 sequences, about 7% of them found once; the top ten carry just under 1%. The input for sequencing was CD45RA+ CD4+ T cells from PBMCs, pooled from several time points, taken from a donor given antiretroviral therapy, either interrupted or continuous. The receptor source for this set is a pool of human donors with HIV. Both conserved end residues are part of each CDR3. D genes are given only for firm matches. Only part of the rows carry a size: once, few, many, or a class if the clone is expanded.

DNA	CDR3	J	V	D	size
TGCAGCGTTCAACAGGGAGGGAGCAATCAGCCCCAGCATTTT	CSVQQGGSNQPQHF	TRBJ1-5	TRBV29-1	.	many
TGTGCCAGCAGTCTACCGACAGGGGCTTCCTACAATGAGCAGTTCTTC	CASSLPTGASYNEQFF	TRBJ2-1	TRBV28	TRBD1	many
TGCAGCACAAAGGGAGCCGGGACAGGTTATCAGCCCCAGCATTTT	CSTKGAGTGYQPQHF	TRBJ1-5	TRBV20-1	TRBD1	few
TGTGCCAGCAGCCTGGGACAGGGCGGACAGCCCCAGCATTTT	CASSLGQGGQPQHF	TRBJ1-5	TRBV3-1	TRBD1	many
TGCAGCGTCCGCCTGATAGCGGGAACTCAGTACTTC	CSVRLIAGTQYF	TRBJ2-4	TRBV29-1	TRBD2	many
TGCGCCAGCAGCCACGACGAGATCGAGACCCAGTACTTC	CASSHDEIETQYF	TRBJ2-5	TRBV5-1	.	.
TGTGCCAGCGGTGAAGGGACGGGTCAAAACACCTTGTACTTT	CASGEGTGQNTLYF	TRBJ2-3	TRBV6-6	.	.
TGTGCCAGCAGTGGGGACAGTAACTATGCTGAGCAGTTCTTC	CASSGDSNYAEQFF	TRBJ2-1	TRBV10-3	TRBD1	many
TGTGCCAGCAGCCAGAGACATTCCAACGAAAGATTATTTTTC	CASSQRHSNERLFF	TRBJ1-4	TRBV4-2	.	few
TGTGCCAGCAGTCTCCGACAGGGGCGAGGAAACACCATATATTTT	CASSLRQGRGNTIYF	TRBJ1-3	TRBV6-2/TRBV6-3	TRBD1	few
TGCAGTGCTAGAAGACAGGGGGTTGCCAAAAACATTCAGTACTTC	CSARRQGVAKNIQYF	TRBJ2-4	TRBV20-1	TRBD1	.
TGCGCCAGCAGCCAAGACGGGGCAGGGAGAAACAATGAGCAGTTCTTC	CASSQDGAGRNNEQFF	TRBJ2-1	TRBV4-1	.	.
TGTGCCAGCAGTTTAAGTCCGAAATCAAACTCACCCCTCCACTTT	CASSLSPKSNSPLHF	TRBJ1-6	TRBV12-3/TRBV12-4	.	many
TGTGCCAGCAGCTTACCGGGGGACTCCTATGAACAGTACTTC	CASSLPGDSYEQYF	TRBJ2-7	TRBV2	.	many
TGTGCCAGCAGTCCTCAGGGTTCCACCATATATTTT	CASSPQGSTIYF	TRBJ1-3	TRBV6-5	.	.
TGTGCCAGCAGTTTAAGTTACAGCAATCAGCCCCAGCATTTT	CASSLSYSNQPQHF	TRBJ1-5	TRBV12-3/TRBV12-4	.	many
TGTGCCAGCAGGCGACTGGGACAGGGGGCGCATCAGCCCCAGCATTTT	CASRRLGQGAHQPQHF	TRBJ1-5	TRBV6-5	TRBD1	many
TGTGCCGACCAAAGGACAGAGGTGTCTGGGGAGCAGTACTTC	CADQRTEVSGEQYF	TRBJ2-7	TRBV5-8	.	many
TGTGCCAGCACCCCACAGGGACAGTTGAACACTGAAGCTTTCTTT	CASTPQGQLNTEAFF	TRBJ1-1	TRBV7-2	TRBD1	.
TGTGCCATCAGTGAGTCGATCCGCGAAGTGAACACTGAAGCTTTCTTT	CAISESIREVNTEAFF	TRBJ1-1	TRBV10-3	.	.
TGTGCCAGCATTCTCACTACTGAAGCTTTCTTT	CASILTTEAFF	TRBJ1-1	TRBV12-3/TRBV12-4	.	few
TGTGCCAGCAGTTGGGAATGGGGCTATGAACAGTACTTC	CASSWEWGYEQYF	TRBJ2-7	TRBV12-3/TRBV12-4	.	many
TGTGCCACCGGGGTAGGAGGCGAGCAGTACTTC	CATGVGGEQYF	TRBJ2-7	TRBV12-3/TRBV12-4	.	many
TGTGCCAGGTCTGGAAGGGGTATGAACACTGAAGCTTTCTTT	CARSGRGMNTEAFF	TRBJ1-1	TRBV2	.	.
TGTGCCAGCAGTTTAGGGCAGCGGTTGAGCACAGATACGCAGTATTTT	CASSLGQRLSTDTQYF	TRBJ2-3	TRBV12-3/TRBV12-4	.	many
TGCAGTGCTAGAGTCTCGGCAGGGGTTTACTCACCCCTCCACTTT	CSARVSAGVYSPLHF	TRBJ1-6	TRBV20-1	.	many
TGTGCCATCAGTGAGTCAGGGACTAGCACTGAGCAGTTCTTC	CAISESGTSTEQFF	TRBJ2-1	TRBV10-3	TRBD2	few
TGTGCCAGCAGATTGACCCCGACAGGGGGAAATGAAAAACTGTTTTTT	CASRLTPTGGNEKLFF	TRBJ1-4	TRBV6-6	TRBD1	many
TGTGCCAGCAGTCCTCAGTCGGGGGTGAAATTCTACAATGAGCAGTTCTTC	CASSPQSGVKFYNEQFF	TRBJ2-1	TRBV7-2	.	many
TGTGCCAGCAGCCCCGGGGGGGTTGCAACTAATGAAAAACTGTTTTTT	CASSPGGVATNEKLFF	TRBJ1-4	TRBV7-9	.	many
TGTGCCAGCGGATCAACACCCTCCTACGAGCAGTACTTC	CASGSTPSYEQYF	TRBJ2-7	TRBV2	.	.
TGCAGCGTTGAAGCCCAGGGTAGTACTCCAGACTATGGCTACACCTTC	CSVEAQGSTPDYGYTF	TRBJ1-2	TRBV29-1	.	many
TGTGCCAGCAGCTTAACTCGAGTAGGAGACAGGGGTCTAGGCTACACCTTC	CASSLTRVGDRGLGYTF	TRBJ1-2	TRBV7-9	TRBD1	many